Described below is a single T cell receptor (beta chain) sequence and its context. Its antigen is still unknown. The sample originates from a study of cytomegalovirus exposure and HLA in healthy donors. Study-wide context: The approximately 120 validation repertoires were reported in a later analysis to have been generated on the same platform as the 666 first-cohort repertoires.

The V end lost 4 bases, the J end lost 4 bases, and 7 bases lay between the germline ends. The CDR3 loop spans 11 amino acids. The germline V gene has CDR1 GTSNPN and CDR2 SVGIG (reference sequence). Findings of the study overall: Among TCR beta chains, those listed as cytomegalovirus-associated numbered roughly 150. Researchers reported that a few CMV-associated chains were confirmed in vitro as CMV antigen-specific.

Some clones are missing from TCRdb's copy, which holds only in-frame ones; the method was immunoSEQ multiplex PCR. Among 200,000 to 250,000 clones listed, about 93% were seen once. What was sequenced was PBMCs. The sequence was obtained from a woman aged 18-29 years in good health and CMV-seronegative. The chain employs TRBV30 and TRBJ1-2; no clear D. CDR3 in DNA: TGTGCCTGGAAAACATCCTATGGCTACACCTTC. It codes for CAWKTSYGYTF.